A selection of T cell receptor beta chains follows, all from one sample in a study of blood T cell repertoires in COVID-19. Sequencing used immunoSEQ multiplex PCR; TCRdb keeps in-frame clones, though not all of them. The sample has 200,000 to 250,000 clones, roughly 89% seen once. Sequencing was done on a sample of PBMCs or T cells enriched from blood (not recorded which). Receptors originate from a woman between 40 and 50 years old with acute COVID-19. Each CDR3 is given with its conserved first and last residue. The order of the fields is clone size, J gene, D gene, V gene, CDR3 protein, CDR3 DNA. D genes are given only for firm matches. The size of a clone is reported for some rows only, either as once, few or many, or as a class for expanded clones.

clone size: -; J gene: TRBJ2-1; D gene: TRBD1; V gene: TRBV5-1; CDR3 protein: CASSLSPLDRRNNEQFF; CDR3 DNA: TGCGCCAGCAGCTTAAGTCCGTTGGACAGGAGAAATAATGAGCAGTTCTTC
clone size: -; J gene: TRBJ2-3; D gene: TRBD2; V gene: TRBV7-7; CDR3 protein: CASSSLAGSSTDTQYF; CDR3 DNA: TGTGCTAGCAGCTCACTAGCGGGGTCTAGCACAGATACGCAGTATTTT
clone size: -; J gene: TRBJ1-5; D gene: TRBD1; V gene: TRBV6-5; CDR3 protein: CASREQGGNQPQHF; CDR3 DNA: TGTGCCAGCAGAGAGCAGGGGGGCAATCAGCCCCAGCATTTT
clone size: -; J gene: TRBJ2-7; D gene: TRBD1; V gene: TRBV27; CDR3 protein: CASSLAAGGYEQYF; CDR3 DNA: TGTGCCAGCAGTTTGGCAGCAGGGGGCTACGAGCAGTACTTC
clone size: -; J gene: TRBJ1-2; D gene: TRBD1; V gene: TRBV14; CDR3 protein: CASSQVWTGIAGYTF; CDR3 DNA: TGTGCCAGCAGCCAGGTGTGGACAGGGATCGCTGGCTACACCTTC
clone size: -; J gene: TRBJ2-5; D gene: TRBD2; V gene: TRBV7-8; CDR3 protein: CASSLSRLAGVRETQYF; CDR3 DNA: TGTGCCAGCAGCTTAAGTAGACTAGCGGGGGTGAGAGAGACCCAGTACTTC
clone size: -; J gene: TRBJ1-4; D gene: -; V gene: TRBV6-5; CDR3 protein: CASAVTGINEKLFF; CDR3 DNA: TGTGCCAGCGCCGTCACAGGGATTAATGAAAAACTGTTTTTT
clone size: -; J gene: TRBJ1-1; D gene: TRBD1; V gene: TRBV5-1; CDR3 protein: CASSLAAGGNTEAFF; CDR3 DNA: TGCGCCAGCAGCTTGGCTGCAGGGGGTAACACTGAAGCTTTCTTT
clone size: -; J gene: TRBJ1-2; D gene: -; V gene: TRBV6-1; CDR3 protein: CASSDGNYGYTF; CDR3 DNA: TGTGCCAGCAGTGACGGTAACTATGGCTACACCTTC
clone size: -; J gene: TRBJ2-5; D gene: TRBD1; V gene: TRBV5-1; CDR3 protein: CASSSTGAPQETQYF; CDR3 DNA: TGCGCCAGCAGCTCCACAGGGGCTCCACAAGAGACCCAGTACTTC
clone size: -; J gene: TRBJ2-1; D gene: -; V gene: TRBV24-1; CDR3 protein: CATSDLGRGSSYNEQFF; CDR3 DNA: TGTGCCACCAGTGATTTAGGGCGGGGAAGCTCCTACAATGAGCAGTTCTTC
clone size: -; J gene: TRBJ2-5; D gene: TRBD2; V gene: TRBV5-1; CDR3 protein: CASSLRSGGPIETQYF; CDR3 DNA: TGCGCCAGCAGCTTGCGGAGCGGGGGGCCAATAGAGACCCAGTACTTC
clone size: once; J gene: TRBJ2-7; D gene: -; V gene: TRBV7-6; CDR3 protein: CASSITGTSYEQYF; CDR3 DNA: TGTGCCAGCAGCATTACCGGGACTTCCTACGAGCAGTACTTC
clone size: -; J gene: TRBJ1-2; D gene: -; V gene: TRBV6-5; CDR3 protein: CASSSPSLVNYGYTF; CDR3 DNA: TGTGCCAGCAGTAGCCCCTCCTTGGTTAACTATGGCTACACCTTC
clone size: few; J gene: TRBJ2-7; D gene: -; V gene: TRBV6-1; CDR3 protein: CASREETGWGSYEQYF; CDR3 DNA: TGTGCCAGCAGGGAAGAGACAGGTTGGGGCTCCTACGAGCAGTACTTC
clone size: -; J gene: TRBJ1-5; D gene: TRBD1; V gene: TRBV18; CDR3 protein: CASSQDRGKQPQHF; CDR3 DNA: TGTGCCAGCTCACAGGACAGGGGAAAACAGCCCCAGCATTTT
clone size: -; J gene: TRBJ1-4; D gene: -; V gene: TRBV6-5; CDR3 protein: CASSSGSLNEKLFF; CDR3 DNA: TGTGCCAGCAGTTCCGGGTCCTTAAATGAAAAACTGTTTTTT
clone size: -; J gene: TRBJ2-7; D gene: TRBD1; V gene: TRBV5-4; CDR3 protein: CASSYGTATDWGSEQYF; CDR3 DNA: TGTGCCAGCAGCTACGGGACAGCCACAGACTGGGGATCCGAGCAGTACTTC
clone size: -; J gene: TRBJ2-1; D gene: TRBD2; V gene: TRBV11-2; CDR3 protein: CASNTGTSGYNEQFF; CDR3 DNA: TGTGCCAGCAACACGGGGACTAGCGGATACAATGAGCAGTTCTTC
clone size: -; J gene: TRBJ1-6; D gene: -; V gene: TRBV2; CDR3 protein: CASSEGHRWNSPLHF; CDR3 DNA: TGTGCCAGCAGTGAAGGTCACAGGTGGAATTCACCCCTCCACTTT
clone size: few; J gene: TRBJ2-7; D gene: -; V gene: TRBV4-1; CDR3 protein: CASNPLPGGAYEQYF; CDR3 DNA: TGCGCCAGCAACCCGCTCCCCGGCGGAGCCTACGAGCAGTACTTC
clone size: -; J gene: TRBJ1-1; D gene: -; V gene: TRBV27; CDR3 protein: CASSLHTPNTEAFF; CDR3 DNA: TGTGCCAGCAGTTTACACACCCCGAACACTGAAGCTTTCTTT
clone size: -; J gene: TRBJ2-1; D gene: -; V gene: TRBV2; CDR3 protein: CASIVDNEQFF; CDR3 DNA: TGTGCCAGCATAGTTGACAATGAGCAGTTCTTC
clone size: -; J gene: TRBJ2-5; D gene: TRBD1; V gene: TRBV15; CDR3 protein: CATSRDDRGEETQYF; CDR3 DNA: TGTGCCACCAGCAGAGATGACAGGGGGGAAGAGACCCAGTACTTC
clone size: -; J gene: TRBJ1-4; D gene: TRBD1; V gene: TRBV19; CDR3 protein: CASSSDRETNEKLFF; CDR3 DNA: TGTGCCAGTAGTTCCGACAGGGAAACTAATGAAAAACTGTTTTTT
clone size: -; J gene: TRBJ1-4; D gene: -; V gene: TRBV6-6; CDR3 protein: CASSPTGWGEKLFF; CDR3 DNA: TGTGCCAGCAGCCCGACAGGTTGGGGCGAAAAACTGTTTTTT
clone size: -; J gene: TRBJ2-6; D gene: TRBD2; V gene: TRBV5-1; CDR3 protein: CASNSPGGSGANVLTF; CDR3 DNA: TGCGCCAGTAACAGCCCGGGGGGCTCTGGGGCCAACGTCCTGACTTTC
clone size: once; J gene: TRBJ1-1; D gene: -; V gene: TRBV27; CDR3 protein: CASSLYRALQGTEAFF; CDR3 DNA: TGTGCCAGCAGTTTGTACAGGGCGCTGCAAGGAACTGAAGCTTTCTTT
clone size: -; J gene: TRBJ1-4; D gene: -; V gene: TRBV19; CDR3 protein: CASSIVGTYATNEKLFF; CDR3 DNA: TGTGCCAGTAGTATAGTGGGCACCTATGCAACTAATGAAAAACTGTTTTTT
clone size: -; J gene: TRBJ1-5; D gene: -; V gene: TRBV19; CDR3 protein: CASISQSDNQPQHF; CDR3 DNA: TGTGCCAGCATCTCACAAAGCGACAATCAGCCCCAGCATTTT
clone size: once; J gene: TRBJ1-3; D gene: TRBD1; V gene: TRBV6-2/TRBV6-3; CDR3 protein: CASSHRDRVSLSGNTIYF; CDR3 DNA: TGTGCCAGCAGCCACCGGGACAGGGTGTCTCTCTCTGGAAACACCATATATTTT
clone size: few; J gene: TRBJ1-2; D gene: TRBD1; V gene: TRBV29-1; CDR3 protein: CSVTGGNYGYTF; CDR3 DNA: TGCAGCGTTACAGGGGGCAACTATGGCTACACCTTC
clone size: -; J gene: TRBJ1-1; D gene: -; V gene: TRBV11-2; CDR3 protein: CASSLDTGTWTEAFF; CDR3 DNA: TGTGCCAGCAGCTTAGATACAGGGACGTGGACTGAAGCTTTCTTT
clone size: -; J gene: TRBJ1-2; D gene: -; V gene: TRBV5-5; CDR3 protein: CASSLLTNIYGYTF; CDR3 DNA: TGTGCCAGCAGCCTACTAACAAATATCTATGGCTACACCTTC
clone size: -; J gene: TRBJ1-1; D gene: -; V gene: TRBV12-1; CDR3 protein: CASTQDRRNTEAFF; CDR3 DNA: TGTGCCAGCACCCAGGACAGACGGAACACTGAAGCTTTCTTT
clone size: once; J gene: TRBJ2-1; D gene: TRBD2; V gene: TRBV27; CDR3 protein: CASSFLLAGGSYEQFF; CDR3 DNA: TGTGCCAGCAGTTTCCTTCTAGCGGGGGGGTCATATGAGCAGTTCTTC
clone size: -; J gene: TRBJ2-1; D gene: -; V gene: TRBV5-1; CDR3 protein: CASSLVAENEQFF; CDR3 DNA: TGCGCCAGCAGCTTGGTGGCGGAGAATGAGCAGTTCTTC
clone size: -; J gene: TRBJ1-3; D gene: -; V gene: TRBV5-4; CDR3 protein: CASSLGRQGYTIYF; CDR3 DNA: TGTGCCAGCAGCTTGGGTCGGCAGGGATACACCATATATTTT